The source of this T cell receptor beta chain is a study of identical twins. This clonotype was seen only a few times. Healthy Caucasians provided all donations. A universal primer site was incorporated via template switching, and the cDNA contained unique molecular identifiers. MiXCR, run by TCRdb on the 5' RACE reads, gives a single entry per CDR3 protein. The table records under 300,000 distinct CDR3 sequences, over 12% of them present only once. CDR1 is LGHDT, CDR2 YNNKEL, per germline (reference sequence). The germline V and J ends were trimmed by 1 base and 4 bases, with 13 bases remaining between them. This CDR3 spans 16 amino acids.

This TCR was sampled from a woman younger than 35 in good health. The rearrangement uses TRBV3-1 and TRBJ2-2; maybe TRBD2 (6 bases). What was sequenced was memory (CD45RO+) T cells sorted from blood. In DNA, the CDR3 is TGTGCCAGCAGCCAAGCCCTTGGGGACTTCACCGGGGAGCTGTTTTTT. Protein: CASSQALGDFTGELFF.